This TCR beta chain stems from a study of shared clonotypes between healthy human individuals (dated by TCRdb to about 2020). Broadly, across the study: A few men and two women, aged 18 to 49 years, made up the cohort. To increase sequencing depth and limit assay-specific biases, TCR repertoire library preparation and sequencing were carried out by different laboratories using diverse techniques. Each donor's leukapheresis produced roughly between roughly 0.9 and 8.9 billion PBMCs. Blood TCR repertoires of a handful of healthy adults were deeply sequenced to estimate repertoire size and the extent of clonotype sharing between individuals. For each donor, CD4 naive and CD4 memory were each given three plates, CD8 naive was given two plates, and CD8 memory was given one plate. Here is what the overall study found, with its caveats: Because the study included a small number of donors, the genetic and exposure-history diversity represented was limited. Estimated clonotype richness was generally larger for naive than for memory subsets. Even with the large sequencing depth, rarefaction of the sorted-subset datasets indicated that sequencing was incomplete. Sampling was restricted to blood, and TCR repertoires in tissue are likely to differ from TCR repertoires in blood. Pairwise subsampling led to the expectation that sequencing depth would affect the degree of clonotype sharing among donors. Compared with non-shared clonotypes, the clonotypes found in all four sorted-subset donors had higher generation probabilities. Sharing across four donors was observed for around 5% of naive CD4, around 3.5% of naive CD8, about 2.3% of memory CD4, and roughly 0.4% of memory CD8 clonotypes.

V loses 0 bases, J loses 2 bases, and the germline ends lie 12 bases apart. Measured from the cysteine to the phenylalanine, the CDR3 is 16 residues long. Of the read, only the CDR3 DNA is kept; its 48 bases are in frame from base 1. Based on the germline V gene, the CDR1 and CDR2 sequences are SGDLS and YYNGEE. The donors were healthy, HIV-negative adults with no recently reported acute infections or vaccinations. Only Caucasian adults living in Nashville, Tennessee, USA were represented among the donors. CD4+ T cells were enriched by magnetic negative selection; naive cells were then positively selected on CD45RA, and the negative fraction formed the memory subset. After blood collection by leukapheresis, PBMCs were isolated using Ficoll-Histopaque density gradient centrifugation and then cryopreserved in the vapor phase of liquid nitrogen. Analytical flow cytometry was used to check the purity and quantity of each magnetically sorted T cell population. Genomic DNA was isolated from every sorted fraction and measured by UV absorbance on a Nanodrop 2000c.

About this clone: It lacks a known antigen. Base quality data are lacking; no much larger clone is found one base away.

Using the deep immunoSEQ assay, TCR CDR3 regions were amplified from genomic DNA by multiplex PCR. Genomic DNA extracted from each cell subset was distributed evenly over all wells of several immunoSEQ 96-well plates, and each plate served as one replicate. For sorted subsets, around 0.2 ug genomic DNA, equal to 30,000 to 35,000 T cell genomes, was loaded into each replicate PCR. The purified libraries were quantified using a Qubit 3.0 fluorometer, sized with a Bioanalyzer 2100, and then quantified again using the KAPA Library Quantification kit. A separate single-read 150-cycle Illumina NextSeq 550 flow cell was used to sequence each immunoSEQ 96-well plate. The study's processing was this. Because only junctional sequences without quality scores were contained in the immunoSEQ output, filtering matching that applied to full-length reads could not be performed. Sequences were annotated with PyIR, a Python wrapper for IgBLAST v1.9, and V/J genes and CDR3 were assigned using IMGT germline references. Any read was removed if the V/J assignment was weak (E-value above 1e-6), the CDR3 was missing, or the read contained stop codons, out-of-frame junctions, or ambiguous translated residues. A V3J clonotype was defined by an identical inferred V gene, J gene, and CDR3 amino acid sequence. Percentage overlap between repertoires was calculated by dividing the number of shared unique clonotypes by the size of the smaller repertoire. Richness of each repertoire was evaluated using RTK rarefaction, the Chao1 estimator, and Recon v2.1 estimates of unobserved clonotypes. Generation probabilities for all TCRbeta clonotypes obtained by the gDNA method from a handful of donors were computed using OLGA. The table was pulled from immuneACCESS by TCRdb, which kept in-frame rearrangements only. Such tables lose some clones; where checked, under half of the loss comes from unresolved V genes, and the rest has no known cause. The DNA was the basis for D and trimming; V, J and clone size are from that table. This sample has 950,000 to 1,300,000 clones in its table, and around 74% of those were observed once. Approximately 1.5% of the sample is in the top ten clones.

The rearranged chain carries TRBV9 and TRBJ1-3, with TRBD1 perhaps the D gene, on 6 matching bases. The receptor comes from a man aged 18 to 29 in good health. The sequenced sample was memory CD4+ T cells sorted from blood. The sample's cell subset or site label is to be understood as: CD45RA-negative fraction. CDR3 protein: CASSVGGLNTGNTIYF. In nucleotides, the sequence is TGTGCCAGCAGCGTAGGGGGGCTCAACACTGGAAACACCATATATTTT.